This entry lists 26 T cell receptor beta chains sequenced from one sample in a study of blood T cell repertoires in COVID-19 (TCRdb year 2020). Libraries came from the immunoSEQ multiplex PCR assay. Here the immuneACCESS table is served through TCRdb, limited to in-frame sequences with V and J called. Missing clones are a known gap in these copies; in checked studies unresolved V genes cover under half, and the rest lacks a known reason. The sample table contains around 700,000 clones; only one count was recorded for 90% of them. More than 0.25% of the sample lies in the top ten. Sequenced sample: peripheral blood. The receptor set was obtained from a woman aged 18 to 35 with acute or convalescent COVID-19.

This chain connects TRBV7-2 to TRBJ1-3; D call uncertain. The V end lost 3 bases, the J end lost 4 bases, and 13 bases lay between the germline ends. The CDR3 has 15 residues. The germline CDR1 and CDR2 sequences are SGHTA and FQGNSA. The CDR3 DNA follows: TGTGCCAGCAGCTTTAGCAGCCCCCCCGGAAACACCATATATTTT. Its translation is CASSFSSPPGNTIYF.

The J gene is TRBJ2-2, the V gene TRBV9, with 9 bases that match TRBD2. The J segment lost 1 base and the V segment lost 2 bases, leaving 9 bases of the junction unmatched. The CDR3 contains 18 residues. The germline CDR1 and CDR2 sequences are SGDLS and YYNGEE. The CDR3 region is CASSVNPQRGENTGELFF. In DNA, the CDR3 is TGTGCCAGCAGCGTCAACCCTCAGCGGGGGGAGAACACCGGGGAGCTGTTTTTT.

The rearrangement links TRBV30 to TRBJ1-4; 9 positions agree with TRBD1. After removal of 1 base from V and 7 bases from J, the junction contained 4 bases not matched to a gene. The CDR3 totals 14 residues. CDR1 and CDR2 from the germline V gene are GTSNPN and SVGIG (reference sequence). The CDR3 DNA sequence: TGTGCCTGGAGTGGGGGACAGGGCTTTGAAAAACTGTTTTTT. This sequence encodes CAWSGGQGFEKLFF.

This clone has only a few counts. V gene TRBV18 combines with J gene TRBJ1-1; TRBD1 is a possible D gene (6 bases). The V and J ends lost 5 bases and 3 bases respectively, with 13 bases between them. Germline V lookup: CDR1 KGHSH, CDR2 LQKENI. CDR3 length equals 14 residues. CDR3 sequence reads: CASSFGQSHTEAFF. The CDR3 DNA reads as TGTGCCAGCTCATTTGGACAGTCCCACACTGAAGCTTTCTTT.

The chain carries TRBV3-1 (or the pseudogene TRBV3-2) and TRBJ1-2, with D perhaps matching TRBD1 (6 bases). The CDR3 has 15 amino acids. V was cut by 3 bases and J by 5 bases, with 16 bases left in between. Looked up from germline, CDR1 is LGHDT and CDR2 is YNNKEL (reference sequence). The CDR3 protein is CASSQNTGSSYGYTF. The CDR3 DNA reads as TGTGCCAGCAGCCAGAACACAGGGTCGTCTTATGGCTACACCTTC.

The CDR3 is CASSLRGRGDRLEEQFF. The CDR3 DNA is TGTGCCAGCAGTTTAAGAGGAAGGGGGGACAGGCTTGAGGAGCAGTTCTTC. The J gene is TRBJ2-1, the V gene TRBV28; TRBD1 matches 8 bases. Trimming removed 2 bases from V and 10 bases from J; junction bases left unmatched: 16. The length of the CDR3 is 17 residues. CDR1 is MDHEN, CDR2 SYDVKM, per germline.

The chain combines TRBV30 with TRBJ1-5, with D uncertain. The CDR3 is 14 amino acids. Germline-derived CDR1 and CDR2 are GTSNPN and SVGIG (reference sequence). The V and J ends lost 5 bases and 1 base respectively, with 12 bases between them. The DNA of the CDR3 is TGTGCCTGGTCGGACTGGGAGAGCAATCAGCCCCAGCATTTT. Translation gives CAWSDWESNQPQHF.

The CDR3 bases are TGTGCCAGCAGCTTATTCGGGGGGGGCACAGATACGCAGTATTTT. The encoded protein is CASSLFGGGTDTQYF. The chain couples TRBV11-3 to TRBJ2-3, with TRBD2 matching over 8 bases. The CDR3 has 15 amino acids. Germline loops: CDR1 SGHNT, CDR2 YENEEA. J was trimmed by 1 base and V by 2 bases; bases with no gene match: 2.

V gene TRBV3-1 (or the pseudogene TRBV3-2) combines with J gene TRBJ2-7; 8 nucleotides match TRBD2. J gave up 3 bases and V 2 bases, and 6 bases lay outside the gene matches. Germline-derived CDR1 and CDR2 are LGHDT and YNNKEL (reference sequence). CDR3 size: 15 residues. CDR3 bases: TGTGCCAGCAGCCAATCCCAACGGGGGGGCTACGAGCAGTACTTC. This codes for CASSQSQRGGYEQYF.

The chain recombines TRBV4-3 with TRBJ1-2; D not certain. This CDR3 has 15 residues. Per the germline V gene, CDR1 is LGHNA and CDR2 is YSLEER. Trimming shortened V by 4 bases and J by 4 bases, and 16 bases separated the two germline ends. The CDR3, as DNA: TGCGCCAGCAGCCGGAGGACGAACGGCTTCTATGGCTACACCTTC. It translates to CASSRRTNGFYGYTF.

The chain combines TRBV9 with TRBJ1-6; the match to TRBD1 covers 7 bases. With 2 bases clipped from V and 5 bases from J, the junction kept 1 base outside the gene matches. Germline V gene lookup returns CDR1 SGDLS and CDR2 YYNGEE. The CDR3 is 14 residues long. The CDR3, as DNA: TGTGCCAGCAGCGTTCAGGGGGATAATTCACCCCTCCACTTT. This codes for CASSVQGDNSPLHF. The full variable domain, in which reference TRBV9 and TRBJ1-6 provide the parts outside the CDR3, is DSGVTQTPKHLITATGQRVTLRCSPRSGDLSVYWYQQSLDQGLQFLIQYYNGEERAKGNILERFSAQQFPDLHSELNLSSLELGDSALYFCASSVQGDNSPLHFGNGTRLTVT.

The chain combines TRBV5-5 with TRBJ1-1, with 9 bases identical to TRBD1. CDR1 and CDR2 from the germline V gene are SGHKS and YYEKEE (reference sequence). The CDR3 spans 19 residues. After removal of 1 base from V and 0 bases from J, the junction contained 13 bases not matched to a gene. The CDR3 loop reads CASSLPMTGGVGMNTEAFF. In DNA, the CDR3 is TGTGCCAGCAGCTTGCCGATGACAGGGGGAGTAGGGATGAACACTGAAGCTTTCTTT. Drawing the rest from reference TRBV5-5 and TRBJ1-1, the complete variable domain is DAGVTQSPTHLIKTRGQQVTLRCSPISGHKSVSWYQQVLGQGPQFIFQYYEKEERGRGNFPDRFSARQFPNYSSELNVNALLLGDSALYLCASSLPMTGGVGMNTEAFFGQGTRLTVV.

With regard to this clone: Other DNA sequences in this sample translate to the same CDR3. The V call is TRBV20-1, the J call TRBJ2-7; tentative D call: TRBD2 (5 bases). The CDR3 sequence is 11 residues long. The V end was cut by 2 bases, the J end by 4 bases, with 6 bases between. Germline V gene lookup returns CDR1 DFQATT and CDR2 SNEGSKA (reference sequence). The CDR3 DNA reads TGCAGTGCTAGACGGGGTTACGAGCAGTACTTC. Its protein is CSARRGYEQYF.

This chain connects TRBV28 to TRBJ2-2; the D gene is possibly TRBD1 (6 bases). The CDR3 has 14 residues. The germline CDR1 and CDR2 sequences are MDHEN and SYDVKM. Deletions cut 2 bases from V and 6 bases from J, with 10 bases between. This chain's CDR3 is CASSLPGTSGELFF. The CDR3, as DNA: TGTGCCAGCAGTTTACCCGGGACATCCGGGGAGCTGTTTTTT.

CDR3 sequence reads: CASSLGQGLNTGELFF. The CDR3 DNA reads as TGTGCCAGCAGCTTAGGACAGGGGTTGAACACCGGGGAGCTGTTTTTT. The V call is TRBV7-9, the J call TRBJ2-2, with 8 bases fitting TRBD1. Germline V CDR1 and CDR2: SEHNR, FQNEAQ (reference sequence). The CDR3 is made up of 16 amino acids. The junction had 2 bases not matched to a gene; V was cut back by 1 base and J by 1 base.

This chain uses TRBV7-9 with TRBJ1-2, with D uncertain. Germline values: CDR1 SEHNR, CDR2 FQNEAQ (reference sequence). V shed 1 base and J shed 7 bases, with 4 bases lying between them. There are 11 residues in the CDR3. Here the CDR3 DNA reads TGTGCCAGCAGCTTAGGGGCTGGCTACACCTTC. Amino acids: CASSLGAGYTF.

This chain joins TRBV9 and TRBJ2-3; 7 bases align to TRBD2. The CDR3 is 17 amino acids. Germline loops: CDR1 SGDLS, CDR2 YYNGEE. Unmatched junction bases numbered 7, after V lost 0 bases and J lost 0 bases. The CDR3 sequence: CASSVGTGGFSTDTQYF. The CDR3 DNA reads as TGTGCCAGCAGCGTAGGAACCGGGGGGTTTAGCACAGATACGCAGTATTTT.

CDR3 bases: TGTGCCAGCAGTCCCAGAGGGAGGGCCTTGGGGAATTCACCCCTCCACTTT. Its protein product is CASSPRGRALGNSPLHF. V usage is TRBV27 and J usage is TRBJ1-6; D is uncertain. V shed 5 bases and J shed 7 bases, with 21 bases lying between them. Germline CDR1 is MNHEY and CDR2 is SMNVEV (reference sequence). This CDR3 has 17 residues.

The rearrangement joins TRBV18 to TRBJ2-1, with TRBD2 identical over 15 bases. The germline V gene encodes CDR1 KGHSH and CDR2 LQKENI. J was trimmed by 4 bases and V by 6 bases; bases with no gene match: 7. The CDR3 runs to 17 residues. The CDR3 DNA follows: TGTGCCAGCTCGGGACTAGCGGGGGGTATGAATTACAATGAGCAGTTCTTC. As protein: CASSGLAGGMNYNEQFF.

The chain joins TRBV28 to TRBJ2-1; tentative D call: TRBD2 (6 bases). V dropped 3 bases and J dropped 15 bases, with 21 bases sitting between them. The CDR3 length is 14 residues. The germline V gene has CDR1 MDHEN and CDR2 SYDVKM. The CDR3 is CASSFGGTQETPFF. DNA for the CDR3: TGTGCCAGCAGTTTCGGCGGGACTCAGGAGACGCCGTTCTTC.

This clone has just a few counts. This sequence joins TRBV19 and TRBJ1-2, with D uncertain. V lost 5 bases and J 3 bases, leaving 16 bases between the germline ends. CDR3 length: 15 residues. Germline V gene data show CDR1 as LNHDA and CDR2 as SQIVND (reference sequence). CDR3: CASSPDAGGYYGYTF. CDR3 in DNA: TGTGCCAGTAGTCCGGACGCGGGCGGCTACTATGGCTACACCTTC.

The rearrangement uses TRBV6-5 and TRBJ1-1, with 9 bases that match TRBD1. Germline loops: CDR1 MNHEY, CDR2 SVGAGI. The CDR3 runs to 15 residues. With V trimmed by 7 bases and J by 7 bases, 13 bases remained unmatched. The CDR3: CASTPPDRGGSEAFF. Here the CDR3 DNA reads TGTGCCAGCACTCCCCCGGACAGGGGTGGTAGTGAAGCTTTCTTT.

Concerning this clone: The junction differs from germline at one of its ends, possibly a read error. The chain joins TRBV6-2 or TRBV6-3 to TRBJ2-1; perhaps TRBD2 as D (6 bases). CDR3 size: 13 residues. Germline V gene data show CDR1 as MNHEY and CDR2 as SVGEGT. As DNA, the CDR3 is TGTGCCAGCAGTTACGCCAGCGGGCTACAGAAAGTCTTC. Translating gives CASSYASGLQKVF.

The chain employs TRBV5-5 and TRBJ1-1, with D possibly being TRBD1 (5 bases). The germline gives CDR1 SGHKS, CDR2 YYEKEE (reference sequence). The CDR3 runs to 13 residues. Deletions cut 5 bases from V and 4 bases from J, with 12 bases between. The CDR3 DNA reads TGTGCCAGCAGTCGGTGGGGGGGCACTGAAGCTTTCTTT. The encoded protein is CASSRWGGTEAFF. The full variable domain, rest sourced from reference TRBV5-5 and TRBJ1-1, is DAGVTQSPTHLIKTRGQQVTLRCSPISGHKSVSWYQQVLGQGPQFIFQYYEKEERGRGNFPDRFSARQFPNYSSELNVNALLLGDSALYLCASSRWGGTEAFFGQGTRLTVV.

CDR3 residues: CASTDSLGPQHF. CDR3 bases: TGTGCCAGTACCGACTCGCTGGGGCCCCAGCATTTT. The chain combines TRBV19 with TRBJ1-5; D is ambiguous. CDR1 is LNHDA and CDR2 is SQIVND in the germline V gene (reference sequence). The CDR3 sequence is 12 residues long. The V and J ends lost 7 bases and 9 bases respectively, with 13 bases between them.

The chain has TRBV4-1 and TRBJ1-2, with D tentatively TRBD1 (6 bases). This CDR3 spans 14 amino acids. The V end lost 1 base, the J end lost 3 bases, and 9 bases lay between the germline ends. CDR1 is MGHRA and CDR2 is YSYEKL in the germline V gene. CDR3 in DNA: TGCGCCAGCAGCCAAGCATCAGGGGACTATGGCTACACCTTC. Protein sequence: CASSQASGDYGYTF.